This TCR beta chain stems from a study of T cell responses to AZD1222 COVID-19 vaccine. On the study more broadly: Pooled samples include second doses given at about 4 or 12 weeks. Whole-study findings and limits: It was only a handful of AZD1222 recipients who were seropositive at baseline. Donors in the cohort were predominantly white British and more often female, and clonal diversity was possibly underestimated. The CD4 TCRs associated with vaccination extended across spike and predominated at 160-218 and 743-854.

The germline CDR1 and CDR2 sequences are SEHNR and FQNEAQ (reference sequence). The CDR3 totals 17 residues. V was pared by 1 base and J by 4 bases, with 17 bases between. Assay: immunoSEQ multiplex PCR; the TCRdb copy retains only in-frame clones and omits some. The table has 84,000 or so clones, about 86% seen once. To note about this clone: The antigen is unknown.

The chain links TRBV7-9 to TRBJ1-5, with D possibly TRBD1 on 5 matching bases. The clonotype originates from an adult in good health. The specimen was peripheral blood, collected on day 0 of AZD1222 vaccination. CDR3 nucleotides: TGTGCCAGCAGCTTAGGGGGTAGCGGGAAGGGGAATCAGCCCCAGCATTTT. As protein: CASSLGGSGKGNQPQHF.